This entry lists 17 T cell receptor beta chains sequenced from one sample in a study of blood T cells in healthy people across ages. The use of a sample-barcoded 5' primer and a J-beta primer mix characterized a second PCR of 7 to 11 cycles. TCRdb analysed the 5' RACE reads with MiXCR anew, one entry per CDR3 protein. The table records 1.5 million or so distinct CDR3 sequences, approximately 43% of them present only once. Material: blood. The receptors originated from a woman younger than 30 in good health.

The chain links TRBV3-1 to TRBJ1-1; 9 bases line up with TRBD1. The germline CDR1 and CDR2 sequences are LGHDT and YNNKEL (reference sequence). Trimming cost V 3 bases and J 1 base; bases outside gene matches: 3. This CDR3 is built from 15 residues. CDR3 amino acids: CASSQQGQGNTEAFF. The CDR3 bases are TGTGCCAGCAGCCAGCAGGGACAGGGGAACACTGAAGCTTTCTTT.

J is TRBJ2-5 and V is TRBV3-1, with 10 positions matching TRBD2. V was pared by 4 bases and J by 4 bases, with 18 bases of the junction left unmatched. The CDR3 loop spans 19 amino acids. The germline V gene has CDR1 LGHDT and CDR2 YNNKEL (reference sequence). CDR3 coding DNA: TGTGCCAGCAGCCCCGGAGGGTATGAGCGGGAGGGGAAGAGAGAGACCCAGTACTTC. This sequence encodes CASSPGGYEREGKRETQYF.

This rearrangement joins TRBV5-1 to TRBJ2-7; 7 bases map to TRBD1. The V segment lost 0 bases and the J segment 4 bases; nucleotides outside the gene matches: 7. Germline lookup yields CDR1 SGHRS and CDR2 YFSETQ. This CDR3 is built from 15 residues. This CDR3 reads CASSLGGTDLYEQYF. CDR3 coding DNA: TGCGCCAGCAGCTTGGGTGGGACAGACCTGTACGAGCAGTACTTC.

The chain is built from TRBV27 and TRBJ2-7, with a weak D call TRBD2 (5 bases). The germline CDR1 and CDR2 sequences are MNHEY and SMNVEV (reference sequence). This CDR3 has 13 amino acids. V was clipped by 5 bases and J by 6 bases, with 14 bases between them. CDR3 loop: CASSLARTREQYF. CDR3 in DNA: TGTGCCAGCAGTCTGGCGAGGACTCGCGAGCAGTACTTC.

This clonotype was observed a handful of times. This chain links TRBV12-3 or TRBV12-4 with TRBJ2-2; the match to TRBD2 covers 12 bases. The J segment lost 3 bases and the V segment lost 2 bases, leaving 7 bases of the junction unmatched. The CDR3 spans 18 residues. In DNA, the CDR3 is TGTGCCAGCAGTTTACCGGCTAGCGGGGGGGCTCACACCGGGGAGCTGTTTTTT. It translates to CASSLPASGGAHTGELFF.

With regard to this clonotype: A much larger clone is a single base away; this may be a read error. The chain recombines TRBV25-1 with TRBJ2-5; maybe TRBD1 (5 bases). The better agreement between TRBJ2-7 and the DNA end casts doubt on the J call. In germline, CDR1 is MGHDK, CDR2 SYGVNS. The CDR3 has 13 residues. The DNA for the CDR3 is TGTGCCAGCAATGGTCAGGGAACCTACGAGCAGTACTTC. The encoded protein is CASNGQGTYEQYF.

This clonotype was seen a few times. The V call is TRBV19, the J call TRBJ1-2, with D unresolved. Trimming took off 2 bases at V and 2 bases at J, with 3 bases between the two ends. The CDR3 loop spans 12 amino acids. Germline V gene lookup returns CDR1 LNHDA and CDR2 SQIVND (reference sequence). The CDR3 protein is CASSILNYGYTF. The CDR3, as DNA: TGTGCCAGTAGTATATTGAACTATGGCTACACCTTC.

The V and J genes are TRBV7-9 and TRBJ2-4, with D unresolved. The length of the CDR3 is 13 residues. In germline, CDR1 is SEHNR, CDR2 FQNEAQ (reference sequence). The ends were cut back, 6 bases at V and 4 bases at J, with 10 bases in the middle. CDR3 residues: CASSYGAKNIQYF. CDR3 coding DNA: TGTGCCAGCAGTTACGGAGCTAAAAACATTCAGTACTTC.

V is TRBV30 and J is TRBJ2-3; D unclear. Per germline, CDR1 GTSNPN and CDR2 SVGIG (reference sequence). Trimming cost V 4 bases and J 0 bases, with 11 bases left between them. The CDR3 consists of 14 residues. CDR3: CAWKIESSTDTQYF. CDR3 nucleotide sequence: TGTGCCTGGAAGATCGAGAGTAGCACAGATACGCAGTATTTT.

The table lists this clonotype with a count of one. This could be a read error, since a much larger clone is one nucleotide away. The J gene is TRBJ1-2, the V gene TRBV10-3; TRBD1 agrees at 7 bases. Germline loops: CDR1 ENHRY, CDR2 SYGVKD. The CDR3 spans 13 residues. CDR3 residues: CATSEDRNYGYTF. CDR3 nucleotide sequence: TGTGCCACCAGTGAGGACAGGAACTATGGCTACACCTTC.

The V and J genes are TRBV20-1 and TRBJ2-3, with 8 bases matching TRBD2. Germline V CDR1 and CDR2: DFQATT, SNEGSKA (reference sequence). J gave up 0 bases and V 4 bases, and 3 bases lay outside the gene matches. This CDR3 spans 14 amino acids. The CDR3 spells CSAIAGTSTDTQYF. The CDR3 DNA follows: TGCAGTGCTATAGCGGGGACAAGCACAGATACGCAGTATTTT.

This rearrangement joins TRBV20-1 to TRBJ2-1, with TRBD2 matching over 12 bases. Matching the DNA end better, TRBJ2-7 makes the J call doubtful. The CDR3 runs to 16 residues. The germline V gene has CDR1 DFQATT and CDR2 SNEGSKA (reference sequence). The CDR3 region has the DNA TGCAGTGCTTCTAGCGGGGGGGCCGGGTCCTACAATGAGCAGTACTTC. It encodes CSASSGGAGSYNEQYF.

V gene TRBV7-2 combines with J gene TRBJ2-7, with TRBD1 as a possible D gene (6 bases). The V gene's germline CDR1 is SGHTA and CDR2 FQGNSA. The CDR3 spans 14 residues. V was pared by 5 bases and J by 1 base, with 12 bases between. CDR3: CASSAMDRSYEQYF. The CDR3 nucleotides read TGTGCCAGCAGCGCGATGGACAGATCCTACGAGCAGTACTTC.

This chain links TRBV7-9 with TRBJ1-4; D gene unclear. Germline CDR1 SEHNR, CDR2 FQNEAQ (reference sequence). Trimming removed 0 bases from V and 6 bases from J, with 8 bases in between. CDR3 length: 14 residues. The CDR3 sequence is CASSLAARDEKLFF. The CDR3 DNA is TGTGCCAGCAGCTTAGCCGCGCGAGATGAAAAACTGTTTTTT. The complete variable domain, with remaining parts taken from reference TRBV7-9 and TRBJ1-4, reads DTGVSQNPRHKITKRGQNVTFRCDPISEHNRLYWYRQTLGQGPEFLTYFQNEAQLEKSRLLSDRFSAERPKGSFSTLEIQRTEQGDSAMYLCASSLAARDEKLFFGSGTQLSVL.

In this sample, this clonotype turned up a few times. This CDR3 is CASSQTRLAGLDEQYF. The CDR3 DNA reads as TGTGCCAGCAGTCAAACCCGACTAGCGGGATTGGATGAGCAGTACTTC. The gene calls are TRBV28 and TRBJ2-7; TRBD2 matches 11 bases. The germline CDR1 and CDR2 sequences are MDHEN and SYDVKM. Trimming at V came to 5 bases and at J to 7 bases, leaving 13 bases not matched to a gene. The CDR3 covers 16 residues.

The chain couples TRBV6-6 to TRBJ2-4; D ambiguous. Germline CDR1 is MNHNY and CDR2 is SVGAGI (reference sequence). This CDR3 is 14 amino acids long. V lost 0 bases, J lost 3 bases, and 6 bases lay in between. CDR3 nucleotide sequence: TGTGCCAGCAGTTACTCGTACAGCAAAAACATTCAGTACTTC. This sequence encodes CASSYSYSKNIQYF.

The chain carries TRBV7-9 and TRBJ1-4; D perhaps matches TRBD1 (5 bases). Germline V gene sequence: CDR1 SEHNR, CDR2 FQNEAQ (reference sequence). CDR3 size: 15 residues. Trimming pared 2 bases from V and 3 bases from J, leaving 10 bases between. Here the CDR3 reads CASSLMTASNEKLFF. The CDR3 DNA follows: TGTGCCAGCAGCTTAATGACAGCATCTAATGAAAAACTGTTTTTT. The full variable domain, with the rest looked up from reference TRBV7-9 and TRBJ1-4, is DTGVSQNPRHKITKRGQNVTFRCDPISEHNRLYWYRQTLGQGPEFLTYFQNEAQLEKSRLLSDRFSAERPKGSFSTLEIQRTEQGDSAMYLCASSLMTASNEKLFFGSGTQLSVL.